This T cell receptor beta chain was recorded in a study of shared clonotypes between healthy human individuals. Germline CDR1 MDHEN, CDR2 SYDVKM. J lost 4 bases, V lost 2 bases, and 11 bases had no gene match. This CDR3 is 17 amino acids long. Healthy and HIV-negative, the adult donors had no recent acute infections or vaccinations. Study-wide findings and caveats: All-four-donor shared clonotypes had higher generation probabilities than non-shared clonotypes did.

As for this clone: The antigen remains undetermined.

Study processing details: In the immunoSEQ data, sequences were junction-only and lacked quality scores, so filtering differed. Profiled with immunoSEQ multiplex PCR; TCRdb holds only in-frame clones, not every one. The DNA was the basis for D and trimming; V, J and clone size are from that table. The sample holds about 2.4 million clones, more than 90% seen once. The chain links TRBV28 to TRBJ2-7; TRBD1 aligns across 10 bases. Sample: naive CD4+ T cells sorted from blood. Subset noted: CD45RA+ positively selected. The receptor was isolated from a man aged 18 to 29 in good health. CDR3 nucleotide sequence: TGTGCCAGCAGTTTAAGCGACCCCGGGACAGGGGCGTACGAGCAGTACTTC. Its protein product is CASSLSDPGTGAYEQYF.